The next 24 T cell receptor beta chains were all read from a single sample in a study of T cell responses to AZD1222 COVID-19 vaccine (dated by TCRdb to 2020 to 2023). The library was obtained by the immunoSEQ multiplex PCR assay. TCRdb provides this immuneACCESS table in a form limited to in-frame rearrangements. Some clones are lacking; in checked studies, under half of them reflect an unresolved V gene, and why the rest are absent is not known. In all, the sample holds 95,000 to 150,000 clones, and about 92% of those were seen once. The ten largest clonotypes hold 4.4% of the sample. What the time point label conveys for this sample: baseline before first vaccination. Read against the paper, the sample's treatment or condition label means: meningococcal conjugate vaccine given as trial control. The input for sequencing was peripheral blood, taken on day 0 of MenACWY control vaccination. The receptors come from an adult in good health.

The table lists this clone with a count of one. The CDR3 is CASSLGGVPLHF. CDR3 sequence (DNA): TGTGCCAGCAGCTTAGGTGGGGTACCCCTCCACTTT. This rearrangement joins TRBV11-2 to TRBJ1-6; no definite D call. V was trimmed by 1 base and J by 12 bases, leaving 7 bases between them. The length of the CDR3 is 12 residues. Germline V gene sequence: CDR1 SGHAT, CDR2 FQNNGV.

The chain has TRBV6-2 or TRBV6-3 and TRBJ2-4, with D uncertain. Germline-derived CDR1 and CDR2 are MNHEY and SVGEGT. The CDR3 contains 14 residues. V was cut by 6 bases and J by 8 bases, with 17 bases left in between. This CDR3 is CASSLRESKDIQYF. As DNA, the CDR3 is TGTGCCAGCAGCCTTCGTGAATCTAAAGACATTCAGTACTTC.

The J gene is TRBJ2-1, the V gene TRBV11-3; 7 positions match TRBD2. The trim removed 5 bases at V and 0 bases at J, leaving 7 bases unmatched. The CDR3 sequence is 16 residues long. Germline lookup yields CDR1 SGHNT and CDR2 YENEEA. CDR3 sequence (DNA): TGTGCCAGCAGCAAGCGGGTAGCGGGCTCCTACAATGAGCAGTTCTTC. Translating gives CASSKRVAGSYNEQFF.

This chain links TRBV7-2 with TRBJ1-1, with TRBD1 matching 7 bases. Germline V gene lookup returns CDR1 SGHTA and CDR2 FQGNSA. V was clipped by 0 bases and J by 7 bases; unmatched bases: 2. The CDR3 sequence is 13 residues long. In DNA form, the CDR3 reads TGTGCCAGCAGCTTAGCCCCAGGGGGTGAAGCTTTCTTT. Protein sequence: CASSLAPGGEAFF.

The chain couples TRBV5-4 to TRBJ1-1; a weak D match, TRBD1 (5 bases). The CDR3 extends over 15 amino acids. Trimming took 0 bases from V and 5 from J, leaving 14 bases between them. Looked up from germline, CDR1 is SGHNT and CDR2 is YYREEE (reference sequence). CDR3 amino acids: CASSLEGPGRTEAFF. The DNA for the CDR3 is TGTGCCAGCAGCTTGGAGGGTCCGGGGCGGACTGAAGCTTTCTTT. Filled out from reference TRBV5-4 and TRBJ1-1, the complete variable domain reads ETGVTQSPTHLIKTRGQQVTLRCSSQSGHNTVSWYQQALGQGPQFIFQYYREEENGRGNFPPRFSGLQFPNYSSELNVNALELDDSALYLCASSLEGPGRTEAFFGQGTRLTVV.

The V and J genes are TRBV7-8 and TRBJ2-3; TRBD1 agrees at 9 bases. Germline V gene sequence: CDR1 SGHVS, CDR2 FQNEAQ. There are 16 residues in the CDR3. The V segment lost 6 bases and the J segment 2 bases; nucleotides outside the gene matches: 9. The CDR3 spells CASSSDRGAYTDTQYF. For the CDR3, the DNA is TGTGCCAGCAGTTCCGACAGGGGGGCATACACAGATACGCAGTATTTT.

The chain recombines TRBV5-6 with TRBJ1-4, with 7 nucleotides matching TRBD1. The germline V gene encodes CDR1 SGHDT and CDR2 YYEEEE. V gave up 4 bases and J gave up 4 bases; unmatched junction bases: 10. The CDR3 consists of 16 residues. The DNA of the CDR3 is TGTGCCAGCAGCAAAACTGACAGGGTTGGTAATGAAAAACTGTTTTTT. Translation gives CASSKTDRVGNEKLFF.

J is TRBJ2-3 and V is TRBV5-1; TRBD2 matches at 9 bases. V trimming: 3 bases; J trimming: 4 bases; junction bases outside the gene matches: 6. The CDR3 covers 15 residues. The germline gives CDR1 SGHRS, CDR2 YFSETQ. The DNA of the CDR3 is TGCGCCAGCAGCTCTGCGGGGGGGGCCCCAGATACGCAGTATTTT. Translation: CASSSAGGAPDTQYF. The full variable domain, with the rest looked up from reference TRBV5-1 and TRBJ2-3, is KAGVTQTPRYLIKTRGQQVTLSCSPISGHRSVSWYQQTPGQGLQFLFEYFSETQRNKGNFPGRFSGRQFSNSRSEMNVSTLELGDSALYLCASSSAGGAPDTQYFGPGTRLTVL.

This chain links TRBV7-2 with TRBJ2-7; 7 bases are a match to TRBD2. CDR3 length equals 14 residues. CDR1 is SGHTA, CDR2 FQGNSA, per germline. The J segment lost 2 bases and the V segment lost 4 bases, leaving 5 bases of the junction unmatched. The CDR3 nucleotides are TGTGCCAGCAGCTGGCGGGGGATCCCCTACGAGCAGTACTTC. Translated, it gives CASSWRGIPYEQYF.

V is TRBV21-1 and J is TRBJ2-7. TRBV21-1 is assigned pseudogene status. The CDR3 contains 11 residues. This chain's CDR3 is CATPEIYEQYV. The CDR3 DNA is TGTGCCACCCCGGAAATCTACGAGCAGTACGTC.

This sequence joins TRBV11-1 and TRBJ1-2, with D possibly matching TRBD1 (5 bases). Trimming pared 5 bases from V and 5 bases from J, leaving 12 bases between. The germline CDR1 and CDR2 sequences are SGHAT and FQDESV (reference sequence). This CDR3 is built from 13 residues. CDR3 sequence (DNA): TGTGCCAGCAGCCAAAACAGGCAGTATGGCTACACCTTC. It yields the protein CASSQNRQYGYTF.

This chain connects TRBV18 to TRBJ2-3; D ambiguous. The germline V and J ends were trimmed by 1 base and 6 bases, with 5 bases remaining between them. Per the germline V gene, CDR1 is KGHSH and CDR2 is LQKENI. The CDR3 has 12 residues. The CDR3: CASSPLSDTQYF. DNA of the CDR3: TGTGCCAGCTCACCACTGTCCGATACGCAGTATTTT.

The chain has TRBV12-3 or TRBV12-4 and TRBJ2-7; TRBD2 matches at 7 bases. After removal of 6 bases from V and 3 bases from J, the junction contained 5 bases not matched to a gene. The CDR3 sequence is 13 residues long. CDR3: CASRLAASYEQYF. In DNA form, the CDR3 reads TGTGCCAGCAGGCTAGCGGCTAGCTACGAGCAGTACTTC.

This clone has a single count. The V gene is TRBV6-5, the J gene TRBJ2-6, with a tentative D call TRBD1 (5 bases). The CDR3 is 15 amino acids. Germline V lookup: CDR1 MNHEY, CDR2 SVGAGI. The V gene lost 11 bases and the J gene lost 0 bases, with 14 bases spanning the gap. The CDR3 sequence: CAVQGLSSGANVLTF. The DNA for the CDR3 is TGTGCCGTGCAGGGTTTAAGCTCTGGGGCCAACGTCCTGACTTTC.

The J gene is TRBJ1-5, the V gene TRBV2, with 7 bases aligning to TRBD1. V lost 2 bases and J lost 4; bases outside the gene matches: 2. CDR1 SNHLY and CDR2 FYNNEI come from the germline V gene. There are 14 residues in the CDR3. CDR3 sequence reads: CASSERQGNQPQHF. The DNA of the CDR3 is TGTGCCAGCAGTGAAAGACAGGGTAATCAGCCCCAGCATTTT.

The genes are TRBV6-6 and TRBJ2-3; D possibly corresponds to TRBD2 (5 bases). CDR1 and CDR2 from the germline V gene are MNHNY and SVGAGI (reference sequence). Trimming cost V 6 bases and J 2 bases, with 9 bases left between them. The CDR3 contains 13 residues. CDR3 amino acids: CASRSSNTDTQYF. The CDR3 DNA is TGTGCCAGCAGGTCTAGCAACACAGATACGCAGTATTTT.

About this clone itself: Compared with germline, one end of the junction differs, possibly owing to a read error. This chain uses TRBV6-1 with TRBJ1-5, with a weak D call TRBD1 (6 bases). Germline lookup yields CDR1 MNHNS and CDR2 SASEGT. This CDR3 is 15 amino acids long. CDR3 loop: CASSEAPGGNRPQHF. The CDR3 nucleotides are TGTGCCAGCAGTGAAGCGCCGGGGGGCAATCGGCCCCAGCATTTT.

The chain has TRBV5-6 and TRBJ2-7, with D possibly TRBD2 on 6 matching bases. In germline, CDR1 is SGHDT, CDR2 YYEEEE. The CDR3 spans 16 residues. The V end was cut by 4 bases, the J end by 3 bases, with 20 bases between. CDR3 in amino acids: CASSGSTGVLYYEQYF. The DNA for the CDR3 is TGTGCCAGCAGCGGATCCACGGGGGTACTTTACTACGAGCAGTACTTC.

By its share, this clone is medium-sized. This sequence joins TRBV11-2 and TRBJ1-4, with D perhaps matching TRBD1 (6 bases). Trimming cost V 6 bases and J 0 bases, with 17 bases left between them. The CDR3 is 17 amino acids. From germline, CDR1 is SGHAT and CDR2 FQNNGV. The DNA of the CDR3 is TGTGCCAGCAGGAGAGGGGGTGGGGGCGCAACTAATGAAAAACTGTTTTTT. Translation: CASRRGGGGATNEKLFF.

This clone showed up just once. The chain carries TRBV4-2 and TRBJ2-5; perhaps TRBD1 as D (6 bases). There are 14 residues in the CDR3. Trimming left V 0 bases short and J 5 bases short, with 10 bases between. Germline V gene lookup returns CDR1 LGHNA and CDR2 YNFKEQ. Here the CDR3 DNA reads TGTGCCAGCAGCCAAGATTACAGGGCTGAGACCCAGTACTTC. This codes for CASSQDYRAETQYF.

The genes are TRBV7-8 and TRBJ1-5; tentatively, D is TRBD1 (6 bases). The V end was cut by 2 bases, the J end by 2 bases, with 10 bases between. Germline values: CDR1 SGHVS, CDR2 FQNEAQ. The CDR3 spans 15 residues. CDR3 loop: CASSLSGAGNQPQHF. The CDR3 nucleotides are TGTGCCAGCAGCTTATCAGGGGCTGGCAATCAGCCCCAGCATTTT.

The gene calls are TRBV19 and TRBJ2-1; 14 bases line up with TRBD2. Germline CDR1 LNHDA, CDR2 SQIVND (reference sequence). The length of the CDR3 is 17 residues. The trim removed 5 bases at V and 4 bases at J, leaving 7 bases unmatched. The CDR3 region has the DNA TGTGCCAGTAGTGCCGTGACTAGCGGGAGGGGATACAATGAGCAGTTCTTC. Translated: CASSAVTSGRGYNEQFF. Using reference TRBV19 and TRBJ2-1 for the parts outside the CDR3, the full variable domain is DGGITQSPKYLFRKEGQNVTLSCEQNLNHDAMYWYRQDPGQGLRLIYYSQIVNDFQKGDIAEGYSVSREKKESFPLTVTSAQKNPTAFYLCASSAVTSGRGYNEQFFGPGTRLTVL.

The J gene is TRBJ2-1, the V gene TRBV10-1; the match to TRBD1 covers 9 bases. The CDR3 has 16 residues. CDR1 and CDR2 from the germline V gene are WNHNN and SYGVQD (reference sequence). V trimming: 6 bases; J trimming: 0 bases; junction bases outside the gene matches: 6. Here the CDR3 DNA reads TGCGCCAGCAGCCCCGGGACAGGGCGCTCCTACAATGAGCAGTTCTTC. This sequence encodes CASSPGTGRSYNEQFF.

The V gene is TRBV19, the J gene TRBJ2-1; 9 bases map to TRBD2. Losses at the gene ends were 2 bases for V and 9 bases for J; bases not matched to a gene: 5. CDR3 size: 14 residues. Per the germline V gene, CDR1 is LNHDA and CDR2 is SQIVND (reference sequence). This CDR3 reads CASSIFSGSPEQFF. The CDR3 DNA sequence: TGTGCCAGTAGTATATTTAGCGGGAGTCCTGAGCAGTTCTTC.